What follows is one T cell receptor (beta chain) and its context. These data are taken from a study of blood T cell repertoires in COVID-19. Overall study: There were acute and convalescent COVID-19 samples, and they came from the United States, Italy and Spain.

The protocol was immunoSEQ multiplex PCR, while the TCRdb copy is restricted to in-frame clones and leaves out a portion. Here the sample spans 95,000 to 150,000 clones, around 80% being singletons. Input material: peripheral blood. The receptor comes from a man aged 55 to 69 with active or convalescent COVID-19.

The CDR3 nucleotides are TGTGCCAGCAGCAGTGGCCCCCTAGCCAAAAACATTCAGTACTTC. It specifies CASSSGPLAKNIQYF. The V gene is TRBV21-1, the J gene TRBJ2-4; no check of the table's D call, TRBD1, against the DNA was made. TRBV21-1 is recorded as a pseudogene. This CDR3 comprises 15 residues.